This TCR beta chain was identified in a study of a mutant IDH1 vaccine in newly diagnosed glioma. The wider study: Earlier treatment was radiotherapy, temozolomide, or both, with most getting both.

Generated by immunoSEQ multiplex PCR, the TCRdb table keeps only in-frame clones and is missing some. Of roughly 21,000 clones in the sample, approximately 88% were seen once. V trimming: 4 bases; J trimming: 1 base; junction bases outside the gene matches: 4. The CDR3 runs to 16 residues. The germline gives CDR1 SGDLS, CDR2 YYNGEE. The time point: week 47, end of study. Every single dose of the vaccine, 300 ug of mutant IDH1 20-mer peptide, came with topical imiquimod. The vaccination schedule gave patients eight doses in weeks 1, 3, 5, 7, 11, 15, 19 and 23. Donor diagnoses consisted of new WHO grade 3 or 4 IDH1-mutant, ATRX-lost astrocytomas. Worth noting for this clone: Antigen specificity is unknown.

The origin of this receptor is a man in his forties or fifties with glioma. The sequencing used PBMCs, collected from a glioma patient whose treatment included an IDH1 peptide vaccine. The chain employs TRBV9 and TRBJ2-2, with 10 positions matching TRBD2. CDR3 DNA sequence: TGTGCCAGCAGCCCGCGACTAGCGGGGAACACCGGGGAGCTGTTTTTT. Its protein product is CASSPRLAGNTGELFF.